This T cell receptor beta chain is drawn from a study of T-cell memory formation after mild COVID-19. There are a few counts of this clonotype. TCRdb reprocessed the 5' RACE reads with MiXCR, giving one entry per CDR3 protein. The sample includes roughly 400,000 distinct CDR3 sequences, over 15% of them seen just once. Germline V lookup: CDR1 SGHDN, CDR2 FVKESK. V lost 1 base to trimming and J lost 2 bases; unmatched junction nucleotides: 3. The CDR3 covers 15 residues. The rearrangement uses TRBV14 and TRBJ1-2; 8 nucleotides align to TRBD1. The clonotype originates from a man between 18 and 35 years old who had mild COVID-19 (a few samples of this study predate the infection). Cell type and time point are not known. Sequencing was carried out using PBMCs or a T cell subset sorted from them (not recorded which). CDR3 sequence reads: CASSQAGTGNYGYTF. DNA for the CDR3: TGTGCCAGCAGCCAAGCCGGGACAGGAAACTATGGCTACACCTTC.